These 3 T cell receptor beta chains share one sample of origin, sequenced in a study of radiation and T cells in renal cell carcinoma. Time point specified: blood 2 weeks post-SBRT. Treatment noted: 15 Gy SBRT to primary tumor, nephrectomy 4 weeks later. TCRdb's copy holds only in-frame clones and misses some; the assay was immunoSEQ multiplex PCR. The repertoire includes about 130,000 clones, about four fifths of them detected once, and roughly 5% sits in the top ten. The specimen was blood, collected from a patient whose treatment included radiotherapy and nephrectomy. All receptors derive from a man aged 50-59 years with renal cell carcinoma.

The V and J genes are TRBV7-8 and TRBJ2-3; 13 bases are shared with TRBD2. The CDR3 spans 19 residues. The J segment lost 0 bases and the V segment lost 3 bases, leaving 9 bases of the junction unmatched. Germline V gene data show CDR1 as SGHVS and CDR2 as FQNEAQ. For the CDR3, the DNA is TGTGCCAGCAGCTTCTTCCCACTAGCGGGAGGGCCGAGCACAGATACGCAGTATTTT. Translating gives CASSFFPLAGGPSTDTQYF.

V and J are TRBV15 and TRBJ2-7; 9 bases agree with TRBD1. V was clipped by 5 bases and J by 6 bases; unmatched bases: 8. The CDR3 contains 14 residues. From germline, CDR1 is LNHNV and CDR2 YYDKDF (reference sequence). CDR3 DNA: TGTGCCACCAGCGCAGACAGGGGGGTTGTCGAGCAGTACTTC. It codes for CATSADRGVVEQYF.

The V gene is TRBV6-1, the J gene TRBJ1-6; 8 positions match TRBD1. The length of the CDR3 is 14 residues. Germline CDR1 MNHNS, CDR2 SASEGT. Trimming cost V 3 bases and J 8 bases; bases outside gene matches: 3. The CDR3 sequence: CASSEQGAYSPLHF. The CDR3 coding sequence is TGTGCCAGCAGTGAGCAGGGGGCTTATTCACCCCTCCACTTT.